The rows below give T cell receptor beta chains drawn from one sample of a study of cytomegalovirus exposure and HLA in healthy donors. Sequenced by immunoSEQ multiplex PCR; TCRdb stores in-frame clones only, minus some. The data show fewer than 200,000 clones, 79% seen once. The sample was PBMCs. The receptors stem from a middle-aged man in good health and CMV-seronegative. CDR3s include the opening cysteine and the closing phenylalanine or tryptophan. Fields, in order: V gene, J gene, CDR3 protein.

v_call: TRBV29-1; j_call: TRBJ1-4; cdr3_aa: CSVEPTGGSEKLFF
v_call: TRBV19; j_call: TRBJ2-7; cdr3_aa: CASSTPTGTGGGEQYF
v_call: TRBV28; j_call: TRBJ2-3; cdr3_aa: CASSLLVGTQYF
v_call: TRBV7-2; j_call: TRBJ2-7; cdr3_aa: CASSERALSSYEQYF
v_call: TRBV6-6; j_call: TRBJ1-3; cdr3_aa: CASRKTGGNTIYF
v_call: TRBV19; j_call: TRBJ2-2; cdr3_aa: CASTRGRDRGTGELFF
v_call: TRBV9; j_call: TRBJ2-1; cdr3_aa: CASTPTGYNEQFF
v_call: TRBV25-1; j_call: TRBJ2-1; cdr3_aa: CASIGRLAGSNEQFF
v_call: TRBV21-1; j_call: TRBJ2-7; cdr3_aa: CASSRGGRNEQYF
v_call: TRBV5-1; j_call: TRBJ2-1; cdr3_aa: CASRRGNHEQFF
v_call: TRBV2; j_call: TRBJ2-7; cdr3_aa: CASSVSRGQGYEQYF
v_call: TRBV5-1; j_call: TRBJ2-7; cdr3_aa: CASSSSGLVHEQYF
v_call: TRBV28; j_call: TRBJ2-3; cdr3_aa: CASSFLWGAAITDTQYF
v_call: TRBV15; j_call: TRBJ2-3; cdr3_aa: CATSRLSADTQYF
v_call: TRBV5-4; j_call: TRBJ2-3; cdr3_aa: CASRSGTSGPYSTDTQYF
v_call: TRBV6-5; j_call: TRBJ1-2; cdr3_aa: CASRTGTVSGLGYTF
v_call: TRBV19; j_call: TRBJ2-7; cdr3_aa: CASSPQVTSYEQYF
v_call: TRBV5-6; j_call: TRBJ1-2; cdr3_aa: CASSLAQQGIYGYTF
v_call: TRBV6-1; j_call: TRBJ2-7; cdr3_aa: CASSVSGAYEQYF